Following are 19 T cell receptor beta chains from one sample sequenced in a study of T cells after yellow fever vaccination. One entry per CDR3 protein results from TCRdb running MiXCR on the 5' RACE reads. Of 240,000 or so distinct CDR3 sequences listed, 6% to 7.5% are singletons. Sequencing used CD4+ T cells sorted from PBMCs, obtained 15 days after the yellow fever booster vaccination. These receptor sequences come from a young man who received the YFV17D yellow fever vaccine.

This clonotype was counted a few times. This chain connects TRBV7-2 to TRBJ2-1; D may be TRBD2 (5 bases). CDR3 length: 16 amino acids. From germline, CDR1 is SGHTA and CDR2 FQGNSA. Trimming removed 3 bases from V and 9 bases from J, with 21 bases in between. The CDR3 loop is CASSLAGLPTHVEQFF. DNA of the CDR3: TGTGCCAGCAGCTTGGCTGGACTGCCCACCCATGTTGAGCAGTTCTTC.

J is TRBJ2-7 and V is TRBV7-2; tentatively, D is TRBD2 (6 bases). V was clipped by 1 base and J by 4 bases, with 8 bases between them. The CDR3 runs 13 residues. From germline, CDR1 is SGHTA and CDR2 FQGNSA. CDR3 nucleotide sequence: TGTGCCAGCAGCTTAGTAGCGGAGTACGAGCAGTACTTC. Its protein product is CASSLVAEYEQYF.

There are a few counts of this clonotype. The CDR3 reads CATSRGQVQSPQHF. For the CDR3, the DNA is TGTGCCACCAGCAGAGGGCAGGTACAATCGCCCCAGCATTTT. The V call is TRBV15, the J call TRBJ1-5; unclear D gene. With 1 base removed from V and 9 bases from J, the gap between germline ends came to 13 bases. The V gene's germline CDR1 is LNHNV and CDR2 YYDKDF (reference sequence). This CDR3 comprises 14 residues.

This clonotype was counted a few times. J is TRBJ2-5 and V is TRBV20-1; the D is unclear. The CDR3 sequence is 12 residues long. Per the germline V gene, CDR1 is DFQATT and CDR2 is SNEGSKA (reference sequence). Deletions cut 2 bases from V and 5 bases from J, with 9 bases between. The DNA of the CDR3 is TGCAGTGCTAGAATTTTACCCGAGACCCAGTACTTC. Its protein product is CSARILPETQYF.

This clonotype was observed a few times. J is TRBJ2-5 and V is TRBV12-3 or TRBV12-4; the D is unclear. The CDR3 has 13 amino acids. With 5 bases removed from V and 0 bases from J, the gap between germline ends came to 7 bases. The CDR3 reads CASSLTNQETQYF. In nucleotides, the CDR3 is TGTGCCAGCAGTCTTACGAACCAAGAGACCCAGTACTTC.

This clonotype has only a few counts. The CDR3: CASSLAPGTSYEQYF. The DNA for the CDR3 is TGTGCCAGCAGCTTGGCCCCTGGGACCTCCTACGAGCAGTACTTC. The V and J genes are TRBV5-5 and TRBJ2-7; D assignment may be TRBD1 or TRBD2 (5 bases each). This CDR3 is built from 15 residues. V was trimmed by 0 bases and J by 0 bases, leaving 10 bases between them. Looked up from germline, CDR1 is SGHKS and CDR2 is YYEKEE (reference sequence).

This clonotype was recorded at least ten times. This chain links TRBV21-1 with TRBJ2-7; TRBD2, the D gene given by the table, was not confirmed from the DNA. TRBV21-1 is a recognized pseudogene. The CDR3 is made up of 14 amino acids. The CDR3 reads CASSKGSGRHEQYF. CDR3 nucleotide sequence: TGTGCCAGCAGCAAAGGGAGCGGACGGCACGAGCAGTACTTC.

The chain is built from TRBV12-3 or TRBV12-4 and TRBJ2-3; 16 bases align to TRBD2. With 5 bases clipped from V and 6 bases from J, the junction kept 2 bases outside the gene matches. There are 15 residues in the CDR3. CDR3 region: CASSEGLAGGDTQYF. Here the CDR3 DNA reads TGTGCCAGCAGTGAGGGACTAGCGGGAGGGGATACGCAGTATTTT.

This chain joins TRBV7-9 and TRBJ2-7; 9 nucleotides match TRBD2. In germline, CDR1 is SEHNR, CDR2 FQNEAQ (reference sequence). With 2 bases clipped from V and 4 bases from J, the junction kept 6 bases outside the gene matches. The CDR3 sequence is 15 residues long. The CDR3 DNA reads TGTGCCAGCAGCTTAAGCGAGGCGGGAGGGTACGAGCAGTACTTC. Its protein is CASSLSEAGGYEQYF. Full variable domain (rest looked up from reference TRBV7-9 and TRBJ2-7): DTGVSQNPRHKITKRGQNVTFRCDPISEHNRLYWYRQTLGQGPEFLTYFQNEAQLEKSRLLSDRFSAERPKGSFSTLEIQRTEQGDSAMYLCASSLSEAGGYEQYFGPGTRLTVT.

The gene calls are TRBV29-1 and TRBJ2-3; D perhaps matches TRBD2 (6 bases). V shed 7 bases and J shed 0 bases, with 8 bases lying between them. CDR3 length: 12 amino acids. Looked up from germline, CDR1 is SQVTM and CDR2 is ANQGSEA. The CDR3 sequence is CSAGLSTDTQYF. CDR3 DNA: TGCAGCGCCGGACTAAGCACAGATACGCAGTATTTT.

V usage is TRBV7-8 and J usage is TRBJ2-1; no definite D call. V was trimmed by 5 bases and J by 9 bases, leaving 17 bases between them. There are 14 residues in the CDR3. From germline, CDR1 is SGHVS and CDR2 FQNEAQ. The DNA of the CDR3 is TGTGCCAGCAGCCACCGGCCCCTAACCAGTGAGCAGTTCTTC. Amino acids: CASSHRPLTSEQFF.

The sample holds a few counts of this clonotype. CDR3 sequence reads: CASTRGGQNTGELFF. The CDR3 coding sequence is TGTGCCAGCACCCGGGGTGGCCAGAACACCGGGGAGCTGTTTTTT. The V call is TRBV7-2, the J call TRBJ2-2, with D maybe TRBD2 (5 bases). CDR1 and CDR2 from the germline V gene are SGHTA and FQGNSA. V was trimmed by 7 bases and J by 1 base, leaving 13 bases between them. The CDR3 runs 15 residues.

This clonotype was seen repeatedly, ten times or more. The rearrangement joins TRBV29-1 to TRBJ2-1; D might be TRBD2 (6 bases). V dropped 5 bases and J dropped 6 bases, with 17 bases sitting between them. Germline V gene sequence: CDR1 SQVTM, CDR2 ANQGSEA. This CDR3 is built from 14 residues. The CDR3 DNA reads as TGCAGCGTTCGGGGCGGAGGGGAGAGCAATGAGCAGTTCTTC. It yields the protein CSVRGGGESNEQFF.

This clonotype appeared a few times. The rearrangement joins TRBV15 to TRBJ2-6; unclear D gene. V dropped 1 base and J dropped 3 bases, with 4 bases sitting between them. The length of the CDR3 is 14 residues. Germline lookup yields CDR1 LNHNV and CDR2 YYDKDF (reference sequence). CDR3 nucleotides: TGTGCCACCAGCAGAGTTAGTGGGGCCAACGTCCTGACTTTC. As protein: CATSRVSGANVLTF.

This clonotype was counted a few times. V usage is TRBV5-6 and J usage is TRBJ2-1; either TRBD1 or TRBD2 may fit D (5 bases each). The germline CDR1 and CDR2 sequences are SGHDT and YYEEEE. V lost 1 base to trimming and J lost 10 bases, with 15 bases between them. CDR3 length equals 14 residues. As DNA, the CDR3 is TGTGCCAGCAGCTTGAGCCCTGGGGGTTACGAGCAGTTCTTC. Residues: CASSLSPGGYEQFF.

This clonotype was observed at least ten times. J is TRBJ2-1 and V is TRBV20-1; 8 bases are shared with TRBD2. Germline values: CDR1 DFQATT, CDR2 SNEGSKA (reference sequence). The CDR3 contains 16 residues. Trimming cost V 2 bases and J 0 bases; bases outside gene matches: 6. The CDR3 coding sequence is TGCAGTGCTAGACCTAGCGGGCCCAGCTCCTACAATGAGCAGTTCTTC. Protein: CSARPSGPSSYNEQFF.

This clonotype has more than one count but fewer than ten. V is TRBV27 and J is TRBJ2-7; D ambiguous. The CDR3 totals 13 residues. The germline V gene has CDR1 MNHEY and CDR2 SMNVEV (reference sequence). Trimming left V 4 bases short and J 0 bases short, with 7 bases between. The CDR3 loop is CASSSANSYEQYF. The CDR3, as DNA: TGTGCCAGCAGTTCGGCTAACTCCTACGAGCAGTACTTC.

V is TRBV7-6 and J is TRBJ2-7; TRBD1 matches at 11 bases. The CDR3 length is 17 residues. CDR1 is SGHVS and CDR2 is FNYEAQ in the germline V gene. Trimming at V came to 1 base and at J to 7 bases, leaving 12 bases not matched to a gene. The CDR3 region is CASSLDPPDRGRPEQYF. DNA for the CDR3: TGTGCCAGCAGCTTAGATCCCCCGGACAGGGGGCGCCCGGAGCAGTACTTC.

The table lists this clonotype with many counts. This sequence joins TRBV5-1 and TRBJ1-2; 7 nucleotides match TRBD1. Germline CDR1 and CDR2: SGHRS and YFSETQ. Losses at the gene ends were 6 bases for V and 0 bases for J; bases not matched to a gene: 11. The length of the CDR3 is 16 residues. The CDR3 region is CASNLGGGEANYGYTF. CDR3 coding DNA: TGCGCCAGCAACCTGGGAGGGGGCGAAGCTAACTATGGCTACACCTTC.